This T cell receptor beta chain was retrieved from a study of response to subunit inactivated influenza vaccine. CDR1 and CDR2 from the germline V gene are DFQATT and SNEGSKA (reference sequence). The CDR3 sequence is 11 residues long. V lost 3 bases to trimming and J lost 2 bases, with 5 bases between them. TCRdb fed the RT-PCR reads into MiXCR, producing one record per CDR3 protein. Of about 480,000 distinct CDR3 sequences in the sample, 25% are singletons; the top ten hold 1.5% to 2%. The sequence was obtained from a man aged 50-59 years who received an inactivated influenza vaccine. This chain links TRBV20-1 with TRBJ2-7; D gene uncertain. The specimen comprised CD4+ T cells sorted from PBMCs, sampled roughly 5 days after vaccination. CDR3 nucleotides: TGCAGTGCTAGCAAAGCCTACGAGCAGTACTTC. It translates to CSASKAYEQYF.